This T cell receptor beta chain was sequenced for a study of CD8 T cells in Susac syndrome. This CDR3 has 14 residues. The ends lost 7 bases at V and 4 bases at J; junction bases unmatched: 6. The germline V gene encodes CDR1 MNHEY and CDR2 SVGAGI. A quantity of about 0.45 to 1 ug RNA underwent reverse transcription using random hexamers. Across 54 Vbeta and 13 Jbeta, immunoSEQ multiplex PCR amplified TCR beta CDR3. TCRdb processed the immunoSEQ multiplex PCR reads anew with MiXCR; each CDR3 protein has one entry. The sample has 250,000 to 300,000 distinct CDR3 sequences; approximately 85% are singletons. This clonotype was picked up a small number of times.

Input material: CD8+ T cells from PBMCs. This clonotype was sampled from a human donor with multiple sclerosis. This chain links TRBV6-5 with TRBJ1-1; 10 bases line up with TRBD1. The CDR3 spells CASTPGQGFTEAFF. CDR3 in DNA: TGTGCCAGCACCCCGGGACAGGGGTTCACTGAAGCTTTCTTT.